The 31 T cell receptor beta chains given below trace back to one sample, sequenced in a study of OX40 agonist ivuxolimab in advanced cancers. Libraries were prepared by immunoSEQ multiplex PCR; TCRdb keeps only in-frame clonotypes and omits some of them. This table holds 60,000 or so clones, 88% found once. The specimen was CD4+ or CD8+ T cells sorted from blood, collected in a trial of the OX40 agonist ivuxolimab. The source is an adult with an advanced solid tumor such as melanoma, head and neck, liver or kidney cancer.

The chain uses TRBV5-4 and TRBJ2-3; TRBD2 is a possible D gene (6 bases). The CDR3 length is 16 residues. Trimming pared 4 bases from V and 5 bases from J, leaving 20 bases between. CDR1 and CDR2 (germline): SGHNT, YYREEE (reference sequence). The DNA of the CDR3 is TGTGCCAGCAGCCCCTACTTAGGGGCTAGCGAAGATACGCAGTATTTT. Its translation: CASSPYLGASEDTQYF.

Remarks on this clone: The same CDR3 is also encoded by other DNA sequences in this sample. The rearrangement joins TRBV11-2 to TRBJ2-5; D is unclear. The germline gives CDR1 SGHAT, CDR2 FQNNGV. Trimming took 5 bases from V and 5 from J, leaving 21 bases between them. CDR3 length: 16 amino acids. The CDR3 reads CASSLGGPVKRETQYF. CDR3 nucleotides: TGTGCCAGCAGCCTAGGTGGGCCCGTTAAGAGGGAGACCCAGTACTTC.

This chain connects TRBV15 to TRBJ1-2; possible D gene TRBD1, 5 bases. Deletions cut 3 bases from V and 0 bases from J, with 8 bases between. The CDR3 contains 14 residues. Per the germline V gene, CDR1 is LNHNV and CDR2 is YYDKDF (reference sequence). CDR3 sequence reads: CATSSGASNYGYTF. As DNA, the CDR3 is TGTGCCACCAGCAGCGGGGCATCTAACTATGGCTACACCTTC.

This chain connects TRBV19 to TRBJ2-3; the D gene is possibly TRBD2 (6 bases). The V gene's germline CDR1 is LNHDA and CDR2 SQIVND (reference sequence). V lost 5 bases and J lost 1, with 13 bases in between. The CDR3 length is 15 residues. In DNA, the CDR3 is TGTGCCAGTAGTTTTGGTTCGGGGGGCACAGATACGCAGTATTTT. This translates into CASSFGSGGTDTQYF.

Here the CDR3 DNA reads TGTGCCAGCTCACCTGCTGGGGGCGACGGGGTCGAGCAGTACTTC. Amino acid sequence: CASSPAGGDGVEQYF. The chain uses TRBV18 and TRBJ2-7; D is perhaps TRBD1 (6 bases). CDR3 length equals 15 residues. Per germline, CDR1 KGHSH and CDR2 LQKENI. V shed 3 bases and J shed 6 bases, with 18 bases lying between them.

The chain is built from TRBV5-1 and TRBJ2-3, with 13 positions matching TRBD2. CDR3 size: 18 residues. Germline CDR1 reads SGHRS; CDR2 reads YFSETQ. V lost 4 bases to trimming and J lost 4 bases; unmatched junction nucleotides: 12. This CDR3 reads CASSPTPLAGGNADTQYF. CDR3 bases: TGCGCCAGCAGCCCAACGCCACTAGCGGGGGGGAACGCAGATACGCAGTATTTT.

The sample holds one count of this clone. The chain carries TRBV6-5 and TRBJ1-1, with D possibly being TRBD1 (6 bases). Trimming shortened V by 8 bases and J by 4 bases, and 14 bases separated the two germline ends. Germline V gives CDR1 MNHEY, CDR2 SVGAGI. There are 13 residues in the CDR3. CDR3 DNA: TGTGCCAGCCGTGCGAGGGGGGCCACTGAAGCTTTCTTT. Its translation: CASRARGATEAFF.

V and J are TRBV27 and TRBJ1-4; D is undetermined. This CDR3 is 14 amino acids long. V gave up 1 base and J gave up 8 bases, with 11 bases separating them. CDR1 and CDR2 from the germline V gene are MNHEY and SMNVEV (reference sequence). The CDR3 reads CASSLYPSAEKLFF. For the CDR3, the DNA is TGTGCCAGCAGTTTATACCCCAGTGCGGAAAAACTGTTTTTT. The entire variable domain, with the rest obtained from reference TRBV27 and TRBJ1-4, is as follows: EAQVTQNPRYLITVTGKKLTVTCSQNMNHEYMSWYRQDPGLGLRQIYYSMNVEVTDKGDVPEGYKVSRKEKRNFPLILESPSPNQTSLYFCASSLYPSAEKLFFGSGTQLSVL.

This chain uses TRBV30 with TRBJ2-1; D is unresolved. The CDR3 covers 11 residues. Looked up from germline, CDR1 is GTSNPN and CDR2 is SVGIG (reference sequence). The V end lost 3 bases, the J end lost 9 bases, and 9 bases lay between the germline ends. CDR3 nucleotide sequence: TGTGCCTGGAGGCCGAGTCCTGAGCAGTTCTTC. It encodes CAWRPSPEQFF.

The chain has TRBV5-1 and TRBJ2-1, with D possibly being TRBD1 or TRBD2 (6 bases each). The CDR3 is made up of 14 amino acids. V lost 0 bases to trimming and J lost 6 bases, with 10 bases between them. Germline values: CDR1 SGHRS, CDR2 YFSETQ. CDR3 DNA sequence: TGCGCCAGCAGCTTGGCGGGGGCCCGCAATGAGCAGTTCTTC. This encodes CASSLAGARNEQFF.

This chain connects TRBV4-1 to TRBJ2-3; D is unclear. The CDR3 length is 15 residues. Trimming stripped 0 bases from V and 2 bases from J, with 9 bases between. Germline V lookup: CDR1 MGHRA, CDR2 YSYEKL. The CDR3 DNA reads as TGCGCCAGCAGCCAAGAGGCGTTCCTCACAGATACGCAGTATTTT. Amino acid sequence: CASSQEAFLTDTQYF.

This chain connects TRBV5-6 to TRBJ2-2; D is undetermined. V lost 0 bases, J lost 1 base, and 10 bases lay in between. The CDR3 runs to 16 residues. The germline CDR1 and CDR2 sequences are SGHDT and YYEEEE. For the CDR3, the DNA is TGTGCCAGCAGCTTGGTTCAGGACGTGAACACCGGGGAGCTGTTTTTT. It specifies CASSLVQDVNTGELFF.

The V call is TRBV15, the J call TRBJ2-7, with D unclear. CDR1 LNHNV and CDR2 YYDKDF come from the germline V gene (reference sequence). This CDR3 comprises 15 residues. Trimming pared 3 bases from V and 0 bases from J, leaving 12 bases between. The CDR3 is CATSRTSQSSYEQYF. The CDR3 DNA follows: TGTGCCACCAGCAGGACATCCCAGAGCTCCTACGAGCAGTACTTC.

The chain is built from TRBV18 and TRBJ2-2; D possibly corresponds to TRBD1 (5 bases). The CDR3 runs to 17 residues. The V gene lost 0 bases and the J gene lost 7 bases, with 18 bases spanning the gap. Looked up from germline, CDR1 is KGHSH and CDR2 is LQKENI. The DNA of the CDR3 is TGTGCCAGCTCACCACCTGTGGCAGGGTACATGATCGGGGAGCTGTTTTTT. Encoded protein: CASSPPVAGYMIGELFF.

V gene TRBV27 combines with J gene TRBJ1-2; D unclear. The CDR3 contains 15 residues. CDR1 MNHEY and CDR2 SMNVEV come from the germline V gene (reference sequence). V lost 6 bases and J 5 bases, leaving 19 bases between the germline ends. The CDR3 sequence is CASRVFFGLGYGYTF. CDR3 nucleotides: TGTGCCAGCAGAGTATTCTTTGGACTGGGATATGGCTACACCTTC.

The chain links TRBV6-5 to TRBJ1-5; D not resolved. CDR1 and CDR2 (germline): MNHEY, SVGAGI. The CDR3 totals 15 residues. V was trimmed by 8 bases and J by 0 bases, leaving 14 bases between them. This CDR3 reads CASGPSIYSNQPQHF. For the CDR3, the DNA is TGTGCCAGCGGGCCTTCGATCTATAGCAATCAGCCCCAGCATTTT.

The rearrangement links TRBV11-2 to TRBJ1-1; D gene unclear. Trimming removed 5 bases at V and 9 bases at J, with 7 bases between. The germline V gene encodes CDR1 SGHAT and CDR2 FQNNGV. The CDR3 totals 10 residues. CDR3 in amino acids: CASSPEKAFF. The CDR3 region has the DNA TGTGCCAGCAGCCCTGAAAAAGCTTTCTTT. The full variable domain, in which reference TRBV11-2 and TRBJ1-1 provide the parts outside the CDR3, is EAGVAQSPRYKIIEKRQSVAFWCNPISGHATLYWYQQILGQGPKLLIQFQNNGVVDDSQLPKDRFSAERLKGVDSTLKIQPAKLEDSAVYLCASSPEKAFFGQGTRLTVV.

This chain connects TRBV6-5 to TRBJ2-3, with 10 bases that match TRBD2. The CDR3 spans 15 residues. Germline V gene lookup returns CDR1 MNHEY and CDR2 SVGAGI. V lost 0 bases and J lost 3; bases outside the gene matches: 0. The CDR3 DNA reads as TGTGCCAGCAGTTACTCTAGCGGGGGGACAGATACGCAGTATTTT. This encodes CASSYSSGGTDTQYF.

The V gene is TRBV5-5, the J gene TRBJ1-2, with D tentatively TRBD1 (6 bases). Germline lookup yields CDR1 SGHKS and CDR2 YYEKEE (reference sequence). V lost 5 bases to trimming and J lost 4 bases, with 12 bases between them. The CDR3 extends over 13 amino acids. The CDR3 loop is CASRFDRFYGYTF. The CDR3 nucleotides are TGTGCCAGCAGATTCGACAGGTTCTATGGCTACACCTTC. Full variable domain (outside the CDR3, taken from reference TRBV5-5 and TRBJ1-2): DAGVTQSPTHLIKTRGQQVTLRCSPISGHKSVSWYQQVLGQGPQFIFQYYEKEERGRGNFPDRFSARQFPNYSSELNVNALLLGDSALYLCASRFDRFYGYTFGSGTRLTVV.

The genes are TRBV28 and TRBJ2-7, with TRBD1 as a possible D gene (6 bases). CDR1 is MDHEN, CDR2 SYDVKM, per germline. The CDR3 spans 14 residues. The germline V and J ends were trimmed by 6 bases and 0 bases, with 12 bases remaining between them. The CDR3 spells CASRPSDSSYEQYV. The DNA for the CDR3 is TGTGCCAGCAGGCCCTCGGACAGCTCCTACGAGCAGTACGTC.

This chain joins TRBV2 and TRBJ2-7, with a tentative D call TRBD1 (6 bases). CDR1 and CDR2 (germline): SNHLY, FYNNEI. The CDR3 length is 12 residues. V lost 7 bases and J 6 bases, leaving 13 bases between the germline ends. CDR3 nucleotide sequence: TGTGCCAGCAAGCCTGACAGGCCCGAGCAGTACGTC. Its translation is CASKPDRPEQYV.

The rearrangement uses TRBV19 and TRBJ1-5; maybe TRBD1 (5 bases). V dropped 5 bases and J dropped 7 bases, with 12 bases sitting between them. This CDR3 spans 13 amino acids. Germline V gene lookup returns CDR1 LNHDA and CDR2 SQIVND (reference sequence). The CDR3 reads CASSLGVGQPQHF. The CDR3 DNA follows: TGTGCCAGTAGTCTGGGGGTAGGGCAGCCCCAGCATTTT.

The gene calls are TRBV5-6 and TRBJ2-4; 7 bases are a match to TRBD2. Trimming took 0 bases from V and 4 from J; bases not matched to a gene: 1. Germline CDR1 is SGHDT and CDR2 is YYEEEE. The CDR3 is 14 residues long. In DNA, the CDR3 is TGTGCCAGCAGCTTGGGGGGACTAAAAAACATTCAGTACTTC. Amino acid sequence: CASSLGGLKNIQYF.

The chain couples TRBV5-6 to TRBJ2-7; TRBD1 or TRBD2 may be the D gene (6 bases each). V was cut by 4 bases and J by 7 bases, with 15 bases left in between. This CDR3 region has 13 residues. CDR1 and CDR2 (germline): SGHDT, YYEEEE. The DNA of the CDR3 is TGTGCCAGCAGCGAAGCAGGGGCGGGGGAGCAGTACTTC. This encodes CASSEAGAGEQYF.

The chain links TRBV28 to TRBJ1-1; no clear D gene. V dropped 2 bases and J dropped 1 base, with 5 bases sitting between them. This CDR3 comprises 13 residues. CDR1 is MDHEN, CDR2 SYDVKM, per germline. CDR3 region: CASSLLWNTEAFF. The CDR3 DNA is TGTGCCAGCAGTTTACTATGGAACACTGAAGCTTTCTTT.

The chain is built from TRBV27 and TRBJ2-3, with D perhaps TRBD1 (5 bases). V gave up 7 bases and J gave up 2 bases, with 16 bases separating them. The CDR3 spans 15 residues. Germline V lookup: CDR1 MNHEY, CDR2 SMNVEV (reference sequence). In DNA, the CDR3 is TGTGCCAGCACACCCGGAGACAGCTCCACAGATACGCAGTATTTT. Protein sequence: CASTPGDSSTDTQYF.

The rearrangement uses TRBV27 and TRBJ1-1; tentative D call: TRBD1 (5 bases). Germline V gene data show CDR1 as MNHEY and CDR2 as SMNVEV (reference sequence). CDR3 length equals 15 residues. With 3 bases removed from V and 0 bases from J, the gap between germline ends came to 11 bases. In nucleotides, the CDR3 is TGTGCCAGCAGTTTCATCGACAGCGTGAACACTGAAGCTTTCTTT. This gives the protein CASSFIDSVNTEAFF.

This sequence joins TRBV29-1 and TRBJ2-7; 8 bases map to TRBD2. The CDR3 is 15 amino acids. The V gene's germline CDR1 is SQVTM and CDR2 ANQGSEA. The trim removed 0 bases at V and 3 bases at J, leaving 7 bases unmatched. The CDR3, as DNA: TGCAGCGTTGAAGATGGGCAAGCGGGAGTCTACGAGCAGTACTTC. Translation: CSVEDGQAGVYEQYF.

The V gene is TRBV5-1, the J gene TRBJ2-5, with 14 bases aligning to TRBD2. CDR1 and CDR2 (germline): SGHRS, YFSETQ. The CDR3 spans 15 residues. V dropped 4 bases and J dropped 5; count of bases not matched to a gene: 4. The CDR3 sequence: CASSLGLAGGETQYF. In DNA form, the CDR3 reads TGCGCCAGCAGCCTAGGACTAGCGGGGGGTGAGACCCAGTACTTC.

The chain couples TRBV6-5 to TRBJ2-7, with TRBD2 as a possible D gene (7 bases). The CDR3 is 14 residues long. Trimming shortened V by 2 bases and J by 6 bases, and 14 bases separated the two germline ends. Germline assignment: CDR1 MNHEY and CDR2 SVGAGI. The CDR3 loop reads CASSYRGGASEQYV. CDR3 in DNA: TGTGCCAGCAGTTACAGAGGGGGGGCCTCCGAGCAGTACGTC.

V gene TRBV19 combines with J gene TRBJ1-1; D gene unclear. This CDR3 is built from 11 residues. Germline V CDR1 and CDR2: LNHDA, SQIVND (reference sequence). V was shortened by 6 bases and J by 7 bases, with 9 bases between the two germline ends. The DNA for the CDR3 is TGTGCCAGTAGCCCGGGCCTTGAAGCTTTCTTT. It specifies CASSPGLEAFF.